The 9 T cell receptor beta chains given below trace back to one sample, sequenced in a study of cytomegalovirus exposure and HLA in healthy donors. Use of 60 Vbeta and 13 Jbeta primers characterized the PCR. Repertoires were generated with immunoSEQ multiplex PCR, while TCRdb's copy carries only in-frame clones and drops some. This table has about 76,000 clones, roughly two thirds appearing once. The sequenced sample was PBMCs. All receptors come from a man aged 60-69 years in good health and CMV-seropositive.

The V and J genes are TRBV7-2 and TRBJ2-7, with D perhaps TRBD2 (5 bases). Trimming pared 3 bases from V and 1 base from J, leaving 10 bases between. Per the germline V gene, CDR1 is SGHTA and CDR2 is FQGNSA. This CDR3 has 14 amino acids. Here the CDR3 reads CASSFGVGSYEQYF. CDR3 coding DNA: TGTGCCAGCAGCTTCGGGGTCGGGTCCTACGAGCAGTACTTC.

This chain connects TRBV9 to TRBJ2-3; 12 bases line up with TRBD2. Unmatched junction bases numbered 9, after V lost 4 bases and J lost 3 bases. This CDR3 has 17 residues. Germline CDR1 SGDLS, CDR2 YYNGEE. CDR3 loop: CASSSRGLAGQTDTQYF. DNA of the CDR3: TGTGCCAGCAGCTCCCGAGGACTAGCGGGGCAAACAGATACGCAGTATTTT. The whole variable domain, remainder taken from reference TRBV9 and TRBJ2-3, is DSGVTQTPKHLITATGQRVTLRCSPRSGDLSVYWYQQSLDQGLQFLIQYYNGEERAKGNILERFSAQQFPDLHSELNLSSLELGDSALYFCASSSRGLAGQTDTQYFGPGTRLTVL.

The sample holds a few counts of this clone. This chain links TRBV5-4 with TRBJ1-2, with no clear D. The germline V gene has CDR1 SGHNT and CDR2 YYREEE (reference sequence). The length of the CDR3 is 13 residues. Trimming took 6 bases from V and 7 from J, leaving 16 bases between them. The CDR3 DNA follows: TGTGCCAGCAATTTGAACTCCGCGGGTGGCTACACCTTC. Translation: CASNLNSAGGYTF. Complete variable domain (other parts from reference TRBV5-4 and TRBJ1-2): ETGVTQSPTHLIKTRGQQVTLRCSSQSGHNTVSWYQQALGQGPQFIFQYYREEENGRGNFPPRFSGLQFPNYSSELNVNALELDDSALYLCASNLNSAGGYTFGSGTRLTVV.

The chain has TRBV5-1 and TRBJ1-4; 7 bases agree with TRBD1. Germline assignment: CDR1 SGHRS and CDR2 YFSETQ. Trimming took 4 bases from V and 8 from J; bases not matched to a gene: 11. The CDR3 runs to 15 residues. CDR3 loop: CASSRLEGGGEKLFF. For the CDR3, the DNA is TGCGCCAGCAGCAGACTAGAAGGGGGCGGGGAAAAACTGTTTTTT.

The chain carries TRBV5-5 and TRBJ2-7; TRBD2 agrees at 8 bases. Germline CDR1 is SGHKS and CDR2 is YYEKEE (reference sequence). The V gene end was trimmed by 4 bases and the J gene end by 6 bases; junction bases not matched to a gene: 9. This CDR3 has 14 amino acids. CDR3: CASSPTGGALEQYF. CDR3 DNA: TGTGCCAGCAGCCCAACCGGGGGGGCTCTCGAGCAGTACTTC.

The genes are TRBV9 and TRBJ1-2, with 8 bases fitting TRBD1. Unmatched junction bases numbered 10, after V lost 4 bases and J lost 8 bases. The CDR3 totals 14 residues. CDR1 and CDR2 (germline): SGDLS, YYNGEE. CDR3 in amino acids: CASSTEETGAGYTF. CDR3 DNA: TGTGCCAGCAGCACAGAAGAGACAGGGGCAGGCTACACCTTC.

The genes are TRBV18 and TRBJ1-2; 7 nucleotides agree with TRBD1. V gave up 0 bases and J gave up 0 bases; unmatched junction bases: 4. Germline-derived CDR1 and CDR2 are KGHSH and LQKENI. The CDR3 is made up of 16 amino acids. DNA of the CDR3: TGTGCCAGCTCACCACCGGGACAGAATGCTAACTATGGCTACACCTTC. Translated, it gives CASSPPGQNANYGYTF.

This sequence joins TRBV25-1 and TRBJ1-2, with unresolved D. The ends were cut back, 6 bases at V and 1 base at J, with 9 bases in the middle. Germline loops: CDR1 MGHDK, CDR2 SYGVNS. This CDR3 is 13 amino acids long. CDR3 DNA sequence: TGTGCCAGCAGCACGGGGTATAACTATGGCTACACCTTC. Residues: CASSTGYNYGYTF.

Only a few counts were recorded for this clone. The gene calls are TRBV4-1 and TRBJ1-1; no reliable D call. Looked up from germline, CDR1 is MGHRA and CDR2 is YSYEKL. This CDR3 spans 16 amino acids. V was clipped by 0 bases and J by 3 bases, with 14 bases between them. The CDR3 DNA is TGCGCCAGCAGCCAAGACGGGTCAGCTTCCTACACTGAAGCTTTCTTT. Translation: CASSQDGSASYTEAFF.